These T cell receptor beta chains were read from a single sample in a study of glioma-infiltrating T cells after dendritic cell vaccination. Libraries were prepared by immunoSEQ multiplex PCR; TCRdb keeps only in-frame clonotypes and omits some of them. The data hold over 90,000 clones, with 75% to 85% observed a single time. Sequencing was performed on blood, taken before dendritic cell vaccination. All receptors come from a human donor with glioblastoma. Both conserved end residues are part of each CDR3. Clone sizes are given selectively: once, few, many, or a class where the clone is expanded.

v_call	clone_size	j_call	cdr3_aa
TRBV5-4	-	TRBJ1-4	CASSRDRAREKLFF
TRBV4-3	-	TRBJ1-2	CASSQGTGHYGYTF
TRBV2	once	TRBJ2-5	CASIGTGWETQYF
TRBV6-6	once	TRBJ1-1	CASSYAYRGSEAFF
TRBV10-2	-	-	CASSSGLALSSGEQYF
TRBV28	-	TRBJ1-6	CASDWGQGGSPLHF
TRBV2	-	TRBJ1-5	CASSEGLGFQPQHF
TRBV29-1	-	TRBJ2-1	CSVLWMQGYNEQFF
TRBV4-1	-	TRBJ2-3	CASSQSRGQGIGDTQYF
TRBV6-6	once	TRBJ1-1	CASTGTGRTEAFF
TRBV11-3	-	TRBJ1-1	CASSPQDTEAFF
TRBV11-2	-	TRBJ2-7	CASSLGQGADEQYF
TRBV30	-	TRBJ2-7	CAWSDRGSALYYEQYF
TRBV27	-	TRBJ2-3	CASRLAGGWDTQYF
TRBV6-1	-	TRBJ1-5	CASSRQGGQPQHF
TRBV5-1	-	TRBJ2-7	CASSWGTGTSYEQYF
TRBV7-8	-	TRBJ1-2	CASSPEWRGGGYTF
TRBV19	-	TRBJ2-5	CASTSGQGAGETQYF
TRBV11-2	-	TRBJ1-4	CASSGLQGDDEKLFF
TRBV9	-	TRBJ1-1	CASSVVRSTEAFF
TRBV4-3	-	TRBJ2-1	CASSQAGLAGSLNEQFF
TRBV27	-	TRBJ2-1	CASSSTAGGLNNEQFF
TRBV30	once	TRBJ2-1	CAWTVTSGYNEQFF
TRBV5-4	-	TRBJ2-1	CASSLTDNEQFF
TRBV5-6	-	TRBJ1-2	CASHSAGNYGYTF
TRBV7-9	-	TRBJ1-2	CASSWTGGNIGGYTF
TRBV27	-	TRBJ2-2	CASSSQGYTGELFF
TRBV6-5	-	TRBJ2-5	CASSYSGGPETQYF
TRBV5-1	once	TRBJ2-5	CASSLEPGDGETQYF
TRBV7-2	-	TRBJ1-3	CASSLQGAGNTIYF
TRBV6-5	-	TRBJ1-1	CASSSDRGVAEAFF
TRBV4-1	-	TRBJ2-3	CASSRASGGPTDTQYF
TRBV10-2	-	TRBJ1-5	CASSGRTTNQPQHF
TRBV30	-	TRBJ2-7	CAWTRSYEQYF
TRBV7-9	-	TRBJ1-6	CASSAGGQGDSPLHF
TRBV27	few	TRBJ2-5	CASSSVSGGGPQETQYF
TRBV19	once	TRBJ2-5	CASRDRDRQETQYF
TRBV30	-	TRBJ2-7	CAWRDSSYEQYF
TRBV11-3	-	TRBJ1-2	CASSSNRGGGYTF
TRBV6-5	-	TRBJ2-3	CASRDQGFTDTQYF
TRBV29-1	-	TRBJ1-2	CSVEGSVSYGYTF
TRBV27	-	TRBJ1-6	CASSGTGGSSYNSPLHF
TRBV10-1	few	TRBJ2-2	CASSESLRGTGELFF
TRBV6-5	once	-	CASSQRLTGNYEQYF
TRBV2	-	TRBJ1-2	CASRAGTAIYGYTF
TRBV2	-	TRBJ1-2	CASSAGQGAYGYTF
TRBV7-7	-	TRBJ2-5	CASSYRDQETQYF
TRBV11-3	-	TRBJ2-7	CASSPPGHGNSYEQYF
TRBV6-5	-	TRBJ1-4	CASSNWTGRGEKLFF
TRBV6-5	once	TRBJ1-2	CASRPSLNYGHTF